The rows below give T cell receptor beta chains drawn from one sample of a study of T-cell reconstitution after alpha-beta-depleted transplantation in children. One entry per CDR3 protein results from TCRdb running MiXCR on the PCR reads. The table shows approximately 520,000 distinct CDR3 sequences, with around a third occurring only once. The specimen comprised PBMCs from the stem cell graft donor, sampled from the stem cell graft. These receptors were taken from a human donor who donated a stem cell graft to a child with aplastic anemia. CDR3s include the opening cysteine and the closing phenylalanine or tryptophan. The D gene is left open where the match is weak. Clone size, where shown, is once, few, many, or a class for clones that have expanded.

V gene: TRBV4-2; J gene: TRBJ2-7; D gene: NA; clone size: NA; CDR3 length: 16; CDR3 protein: CASSQDRTGVGYEQYF; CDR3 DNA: TGTGCCAGCAGCCAAGATAGAACAGGCGTGGGATACGAGCAGTACTTC
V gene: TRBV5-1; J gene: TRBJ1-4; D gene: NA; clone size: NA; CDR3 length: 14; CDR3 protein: CASSVAGVGEKLFF; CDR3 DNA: TGCGCCAGCAGCGTCGCGGGAGTCGGTGAAAAACTGTTTTTT
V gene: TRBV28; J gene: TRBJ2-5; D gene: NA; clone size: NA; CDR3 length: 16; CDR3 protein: CASSEEFRGAGETQYF; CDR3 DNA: TGTGCCAGCAGCGAAGAATTTAGGGGGGCTGGAGAGACCCAGTACTTC
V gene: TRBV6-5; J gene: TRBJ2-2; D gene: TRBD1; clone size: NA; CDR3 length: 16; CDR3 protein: CASSYIGGMNTGELFF; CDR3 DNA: TGTGCCAGCAGTTATATAGGGGGCATGAACACCGGGGAGCTGTTTTTT
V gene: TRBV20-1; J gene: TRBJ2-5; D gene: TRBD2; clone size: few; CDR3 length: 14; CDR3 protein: CSALNSGSQETQYF; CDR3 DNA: TGCAGTGCTCTAAATAGCGGGAGCCAAGAGACCCAGTACTTC
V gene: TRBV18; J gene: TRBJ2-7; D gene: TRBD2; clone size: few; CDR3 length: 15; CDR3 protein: CASSPPGLAGNEQYF; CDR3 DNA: TGTGCCAGCTCACCACCGGGACTAGCGGGTAACGAGCAGTACTTC
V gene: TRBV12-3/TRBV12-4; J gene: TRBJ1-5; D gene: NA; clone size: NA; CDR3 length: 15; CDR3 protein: CASSLWGASNQPQHF; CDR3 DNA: TGTGCCAGCAGTTTATGGGGGGCCAGCAATCAGCCCCAGCATTTT
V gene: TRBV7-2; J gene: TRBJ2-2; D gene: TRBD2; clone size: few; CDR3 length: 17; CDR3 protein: CASSPRGTSGNTGELFF; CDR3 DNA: TGTGCCAGCAGCCCGAGGGGGACTAGCGGGAACACCGGGGAGCTGTTTTTT
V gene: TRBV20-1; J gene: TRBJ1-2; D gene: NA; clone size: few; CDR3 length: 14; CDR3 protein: CSARAAGVGYGYTF; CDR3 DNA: TGCAGTGCTAGAGCGGCAGGTGTAGGCTATGGCTACACCTTC
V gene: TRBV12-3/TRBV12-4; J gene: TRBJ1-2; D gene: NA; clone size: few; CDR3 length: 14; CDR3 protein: CASSVWRGNYGYTF; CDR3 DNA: TGTGCCAGCAGTGTCTGGCGGGGTAACTATGGCTACACCTTC
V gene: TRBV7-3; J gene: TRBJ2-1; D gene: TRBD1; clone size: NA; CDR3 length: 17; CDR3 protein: CASSLRGQGDTYNEQFF; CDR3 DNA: TGTGCCAGCAGCTTAAGAGGACAGGGCGACACCTACAATGAGCAGTTCTTC
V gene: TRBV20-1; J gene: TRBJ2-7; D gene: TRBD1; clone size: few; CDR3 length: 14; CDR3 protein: CSAALTGRANEQYF; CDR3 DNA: TGCAGTGCTGCCTTGACAGGGCGGGCCAACGAGCAGTACTTC
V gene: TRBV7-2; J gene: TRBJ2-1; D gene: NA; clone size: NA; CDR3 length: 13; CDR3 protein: CASSPPPQNEQFF; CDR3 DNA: TGTGCCAGCAGCCCCCCCCCTCAGAATGAGCAGTTCTTC
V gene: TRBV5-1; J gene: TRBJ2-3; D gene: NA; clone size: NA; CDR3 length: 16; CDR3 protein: CASSSGLMLGTDTQYF; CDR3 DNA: TGCGCCAGCAGCTCGGGACTTATGCTGGGCACAGATACGCAGTATTTT
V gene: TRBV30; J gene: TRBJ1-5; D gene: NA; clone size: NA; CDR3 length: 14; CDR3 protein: CAWGAQGGNQPQHF; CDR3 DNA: TGTGCCTGGGGGGCCCAGGGTGGCAATCAGCCCCAGCATTTT
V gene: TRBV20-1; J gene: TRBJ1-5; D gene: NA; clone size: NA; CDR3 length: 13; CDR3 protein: CSARAPWPQPQHF; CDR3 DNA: TGCAGTGCTAGAGCCCCTTGGCCTCAGCCCCAGCATTTT
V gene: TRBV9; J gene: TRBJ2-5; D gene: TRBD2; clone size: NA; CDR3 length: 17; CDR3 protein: CASSVSVGSGAQETQYF; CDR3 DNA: TGTGCCAGCAGCGTGTCGGTCGGTAGCGGGGCCCAAGAGACCCAGTACTTC
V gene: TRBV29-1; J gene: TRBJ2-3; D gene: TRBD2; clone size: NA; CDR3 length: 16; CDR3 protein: CSAILLAGRSTDTQYF; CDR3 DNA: TGCAGCGCAATTCTACTAGCGGGACGTAGCACAGATACGCAGTATTTT
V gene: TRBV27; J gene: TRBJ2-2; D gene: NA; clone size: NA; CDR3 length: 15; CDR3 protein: CASSPQGWSTGELFF; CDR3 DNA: TGTGCCAGCAGTCCCCAGGGGTGGAGCACCGGGGAGCTGTTTTTT
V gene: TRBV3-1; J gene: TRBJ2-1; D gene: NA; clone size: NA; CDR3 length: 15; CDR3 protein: CASSQAKSSYNEQFF; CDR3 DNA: TGTGCCAGCAGCCAAGCCAAAAGCTCCTACAATGAGCAGTTCTTC
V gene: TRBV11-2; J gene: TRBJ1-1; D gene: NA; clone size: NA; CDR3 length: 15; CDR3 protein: CASSLFMAENTEAFF; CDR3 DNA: TGTGCCAGCAGCTTATTCATGGCGGAGAACACTGAAGCTTTCTTT
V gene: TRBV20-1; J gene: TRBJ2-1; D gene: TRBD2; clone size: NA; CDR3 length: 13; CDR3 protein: CSARRGVGNEQFF; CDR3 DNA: TGCAGTGCTAGGCGGGGGGTTGGGAATGAGCAGTTCTTC
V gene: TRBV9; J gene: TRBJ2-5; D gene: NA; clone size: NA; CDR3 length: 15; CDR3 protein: CASSGGSVGEETQYF; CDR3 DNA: TGTGCCAGCAGCGGTGGTAGTGTTGGGGAAGAGACCCAGTACTTC
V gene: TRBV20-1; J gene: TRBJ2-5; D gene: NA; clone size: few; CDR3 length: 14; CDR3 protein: CSAGRGQGQETQYF; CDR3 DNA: TGCAGTGCTGGCCGGGGGCAGGGCCAAGAGACCCAGTACTTC
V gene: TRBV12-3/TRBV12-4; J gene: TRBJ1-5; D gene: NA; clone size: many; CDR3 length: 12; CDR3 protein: CASRDSNQPQHF; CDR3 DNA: TGTGCCAGCAGGGACAGCAATCAGCCCCAGCATTTT
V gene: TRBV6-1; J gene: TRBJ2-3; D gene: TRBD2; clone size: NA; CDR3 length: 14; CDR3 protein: CATNLAGGTDTQYF; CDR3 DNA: TGTGCCACCAACTTAGCGGGGGGCACAGATACGCAGTATTTT
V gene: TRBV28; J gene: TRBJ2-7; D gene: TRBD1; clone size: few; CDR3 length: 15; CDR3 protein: CASRPGQGFSYEQYF; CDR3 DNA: TGTGCCAGCAGGCCGGGACAGGGGTTTTCCTACGAGCAGTACTTC
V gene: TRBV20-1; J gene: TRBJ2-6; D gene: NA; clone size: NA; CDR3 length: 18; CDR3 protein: CSATIAGRVSPGANVLTF; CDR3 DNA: TGCAGTGCTACAATTGCGGGCAGGGTGTCACCTGGGGCCAACGTCCTGACTTTC
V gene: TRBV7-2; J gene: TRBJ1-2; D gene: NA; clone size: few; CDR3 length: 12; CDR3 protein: CASNAGYYGYTF; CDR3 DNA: TGTGCCAGCAACGCGGGGTACTATGGCTACACCTTC
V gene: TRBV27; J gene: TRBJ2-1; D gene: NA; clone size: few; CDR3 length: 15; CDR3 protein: CASSLLGGRRNEQFF; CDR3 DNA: TGTGCCAGCAGTTTATTAGGGGGGAGAAGAAATGAGCAGTTCTTC
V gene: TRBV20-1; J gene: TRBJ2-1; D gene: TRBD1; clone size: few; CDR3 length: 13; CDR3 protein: CSAPGGSYNEQFF; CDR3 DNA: TGCAGTGCCCCAGGGGGCTCCTACAATGAGCAGTTCTTC
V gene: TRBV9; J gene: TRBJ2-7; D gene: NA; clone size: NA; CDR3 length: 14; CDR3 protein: CASSLTTSSYEQYF; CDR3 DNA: TGTGCCAGCAGCCTGACGACTAGCTCCTACGAGCAGTACTTC
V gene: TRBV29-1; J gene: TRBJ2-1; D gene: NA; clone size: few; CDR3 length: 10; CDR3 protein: CSVEGNEQFF; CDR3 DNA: TGCAGCGTTGAGGGAAATGAGCAGTTCTTC
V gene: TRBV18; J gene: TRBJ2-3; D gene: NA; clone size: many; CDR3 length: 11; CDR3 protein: CASSSTDTQYF; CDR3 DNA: TGTGCCAGCAGCTCCACAGATACGCAGTATTTT
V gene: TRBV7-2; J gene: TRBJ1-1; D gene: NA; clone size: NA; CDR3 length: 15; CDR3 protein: CASSLTGVGRTEAFF; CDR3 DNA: TGTGCCAGCAGCTTAACGGGGGTCGGGCGGACTGAAGCTTTCTTT
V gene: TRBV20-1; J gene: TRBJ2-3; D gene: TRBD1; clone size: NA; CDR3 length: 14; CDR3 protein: CSAPDRDLSDTQYF; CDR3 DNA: TGCAGTGCTCCGGACAGGGACTTGTCAGATACGCAGTATTTT
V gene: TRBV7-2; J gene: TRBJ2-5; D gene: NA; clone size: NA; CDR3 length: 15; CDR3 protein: CASSPTGTLQETQYF; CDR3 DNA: TGTGCCAGCAGCCCGACCGGGACTCTCCAAGAGACCCAGTACTTC
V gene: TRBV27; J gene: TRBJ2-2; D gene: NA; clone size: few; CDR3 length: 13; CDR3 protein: CASSSGLTGELFF; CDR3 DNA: TGTGCCAGCAGTTCCGGGCTCACCGGGGAGCTGTTTTTT
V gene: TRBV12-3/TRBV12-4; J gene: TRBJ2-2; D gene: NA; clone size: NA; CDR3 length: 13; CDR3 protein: CASIQGFTGELFF; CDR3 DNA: TGTGCCAGCATACAGGGCTTCACCGGGGAGCTGTTTTTT
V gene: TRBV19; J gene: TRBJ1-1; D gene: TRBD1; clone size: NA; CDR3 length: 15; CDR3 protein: CASRNPGTGSSSAFF; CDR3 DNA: TGTGCCAGTAGGAACCCCGGGACAGGCTCGTCATCAGCTTTCTTT
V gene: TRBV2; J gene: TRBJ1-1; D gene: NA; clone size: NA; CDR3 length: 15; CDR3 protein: CASRDEGVKNTEAFF; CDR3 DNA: TGTGCCAGCAGGGACGAAGGGGTCAAAAACACTGAAGCTTTCTTT
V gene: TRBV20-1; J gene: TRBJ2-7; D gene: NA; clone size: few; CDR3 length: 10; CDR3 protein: CSATGDEQYF; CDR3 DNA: TGCAGTGCTACAGGTGACGAGCAGTACTTC